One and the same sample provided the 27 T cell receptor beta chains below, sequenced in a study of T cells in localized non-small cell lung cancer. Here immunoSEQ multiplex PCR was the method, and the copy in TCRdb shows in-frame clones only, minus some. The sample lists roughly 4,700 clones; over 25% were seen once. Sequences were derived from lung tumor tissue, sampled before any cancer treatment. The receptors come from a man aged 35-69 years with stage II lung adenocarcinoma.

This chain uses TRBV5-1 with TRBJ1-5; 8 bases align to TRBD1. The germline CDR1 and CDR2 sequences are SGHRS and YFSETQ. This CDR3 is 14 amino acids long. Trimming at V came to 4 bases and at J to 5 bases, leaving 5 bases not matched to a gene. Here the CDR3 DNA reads TGCGCCAGCAGCCCGGGGACAGGCTATCAGCCCCAGCATTTT. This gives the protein CASSPGTGYQPQHF.

DNA of the CDR3: TGTGCCAGCAGTGATGAGGCGCCTGAAGCTTTCTTT. Its protein product is CASSDEAPEAFF. V is TRBV9 and J is TRBJ1-1, with D hard to call. Germline V gene lookup returns CDR1 SGDLS and CDR2 YYNGEE. This CDR3 is built from 12 residues. V was pared by 5 bases and J by 6 bases, with 11 bases between.

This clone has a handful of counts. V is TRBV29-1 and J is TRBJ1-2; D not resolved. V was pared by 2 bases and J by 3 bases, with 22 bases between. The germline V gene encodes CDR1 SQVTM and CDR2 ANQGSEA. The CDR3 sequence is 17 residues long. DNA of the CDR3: TGCAGCGTTGAAAGAAGAGGATACAGTATCGAGGACTATGGCTACACCTTC. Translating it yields CSVERRGYSIEDYGYTF.

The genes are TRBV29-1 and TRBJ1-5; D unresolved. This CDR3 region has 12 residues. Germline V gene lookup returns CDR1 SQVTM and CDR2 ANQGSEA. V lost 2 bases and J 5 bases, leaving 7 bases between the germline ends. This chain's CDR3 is CSVESGDQPQHF. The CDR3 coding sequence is TGCAGCGTTGAATCCGGCGATCAGCCCCAGCATTTT.

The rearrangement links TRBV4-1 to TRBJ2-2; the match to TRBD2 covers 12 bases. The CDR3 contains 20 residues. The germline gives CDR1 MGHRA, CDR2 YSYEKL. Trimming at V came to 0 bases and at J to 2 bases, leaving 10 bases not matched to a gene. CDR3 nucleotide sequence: TGCGCCAGCAGCCAAGAAGGGGTTATCGGACTAGCGGGAAACACCGGGGAGCTGTTTTTT. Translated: CASSQEGVIGLAGNTGELFF.

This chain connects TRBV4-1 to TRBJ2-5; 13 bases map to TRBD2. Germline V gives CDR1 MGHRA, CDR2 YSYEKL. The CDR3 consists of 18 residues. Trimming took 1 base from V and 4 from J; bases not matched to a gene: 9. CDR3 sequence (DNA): TGCGCCAGCAGCCAAGGGACTAGCGGGAGTGTTTCGGGAGAGACCCAGTACTTC. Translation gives CASSQGTSGSVSGETQYF.

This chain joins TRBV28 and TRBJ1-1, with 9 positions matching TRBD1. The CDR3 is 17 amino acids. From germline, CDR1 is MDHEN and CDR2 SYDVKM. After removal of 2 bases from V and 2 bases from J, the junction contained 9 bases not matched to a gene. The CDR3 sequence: CASSLGWGQGKNTEAFF. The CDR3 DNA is TGTGCCAGCAGTTTAGGTTGGGGACAGGGAAAAAACACTGAAGCTTTCTTT. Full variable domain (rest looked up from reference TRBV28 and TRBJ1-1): DVKVTQSSRYLVKRTGEKVFLECVQDMDHENMFWYRQDPGLGLRLIYFSYDVKMKEKGDIPEGYSVSREKKERFSLILESASTNQTSMYLCASSLGWGQGKNTEAFFGQGTRLTVV.

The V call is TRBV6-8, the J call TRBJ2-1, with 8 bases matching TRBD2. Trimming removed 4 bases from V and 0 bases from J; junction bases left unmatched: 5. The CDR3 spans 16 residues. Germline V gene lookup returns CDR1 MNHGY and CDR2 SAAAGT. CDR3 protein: CASSSPGTSSYNEQFF. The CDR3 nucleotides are TGTGCCAGCAGTTCCCCCGGGACTAGCTCCTACAATGAGCAGTTCTTC.

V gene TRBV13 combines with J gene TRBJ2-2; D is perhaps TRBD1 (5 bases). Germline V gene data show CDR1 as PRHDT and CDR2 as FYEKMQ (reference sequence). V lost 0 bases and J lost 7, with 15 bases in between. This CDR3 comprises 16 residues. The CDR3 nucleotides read TGTGCCAGCAGCTTAGGGGCAGGGCCGAGGATCGGGGAGCTGTTTTTT. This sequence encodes CASSLGAGPRIGELFF.

CDR3 sequence: CASSNPGGGEKLFF. DNA for the CDR3: TGTGCCAGTAGTAACCCAGGGGGAGGCGAAAAACTGTTTTTT. This sequence joins TRBV19 and TRBJ1-4; 7 bases map to TRBD1. Germline lookup yields CDR1 LNHDA and CDR2 SQIVND (reference sequence). Trimming removed 4 bases from V and 8 bases from J; junction bases left unmatched: 7. The CDR3 totals 14 residues.

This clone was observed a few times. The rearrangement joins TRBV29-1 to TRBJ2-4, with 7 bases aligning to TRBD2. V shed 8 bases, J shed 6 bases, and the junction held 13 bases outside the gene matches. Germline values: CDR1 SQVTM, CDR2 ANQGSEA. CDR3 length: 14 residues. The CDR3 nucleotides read TGCAGCTCTCGAGGTACGGGGGGAGGAAACATTCAGTACTTC. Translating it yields CSSRGTGGGNIQYF.

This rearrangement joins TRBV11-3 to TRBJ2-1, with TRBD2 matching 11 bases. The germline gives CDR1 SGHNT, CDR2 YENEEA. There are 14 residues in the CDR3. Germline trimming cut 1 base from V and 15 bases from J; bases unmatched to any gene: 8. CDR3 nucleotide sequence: TGTGCCAGCAGCTTAGGACTAGCGGGATATTCGGTGTTCTTC. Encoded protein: CASSLGLAGYSVFF.

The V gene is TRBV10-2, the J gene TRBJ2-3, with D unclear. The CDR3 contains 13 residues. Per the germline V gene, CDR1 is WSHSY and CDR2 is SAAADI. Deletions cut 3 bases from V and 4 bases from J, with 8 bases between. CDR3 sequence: CASSERVPDTQYF. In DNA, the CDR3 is TGCGCCAGCAGTGAAAGGGTGCCAGATACGCAGTATTTT.

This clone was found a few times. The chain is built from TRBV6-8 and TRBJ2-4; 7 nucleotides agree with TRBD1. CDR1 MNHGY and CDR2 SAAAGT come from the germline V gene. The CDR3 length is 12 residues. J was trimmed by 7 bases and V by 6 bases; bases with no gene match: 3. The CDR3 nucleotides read TGTGCCAGCAGCCCGACAGGGAACATTCAGTACTTC. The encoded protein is CASSPTGNIQYF.

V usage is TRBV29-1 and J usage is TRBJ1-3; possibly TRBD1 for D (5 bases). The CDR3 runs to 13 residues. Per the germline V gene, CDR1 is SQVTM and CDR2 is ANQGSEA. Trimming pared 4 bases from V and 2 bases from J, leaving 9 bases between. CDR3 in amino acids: CSVGRGTGNTIYF. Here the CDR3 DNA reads TGCAGCGTTGGTCGGGGGACTGGAAACACCATATATTTT.

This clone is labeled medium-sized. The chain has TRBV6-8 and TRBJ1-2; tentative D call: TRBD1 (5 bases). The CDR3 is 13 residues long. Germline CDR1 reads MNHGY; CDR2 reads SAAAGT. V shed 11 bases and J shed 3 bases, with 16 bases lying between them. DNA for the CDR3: TGTGCCTCCTCCCCGGGGGGGGACTATGGCTACACCTTC. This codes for CASSPGGDYGYTF.

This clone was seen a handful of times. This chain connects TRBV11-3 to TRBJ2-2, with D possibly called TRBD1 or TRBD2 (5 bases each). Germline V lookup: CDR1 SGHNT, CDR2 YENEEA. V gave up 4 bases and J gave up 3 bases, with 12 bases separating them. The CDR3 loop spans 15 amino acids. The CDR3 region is CASSYLRGDTGELFF. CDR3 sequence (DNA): TGTGCCAGCAGCTATTTGAGGGGCGACACCGGGGAGCTGTTTTTT.

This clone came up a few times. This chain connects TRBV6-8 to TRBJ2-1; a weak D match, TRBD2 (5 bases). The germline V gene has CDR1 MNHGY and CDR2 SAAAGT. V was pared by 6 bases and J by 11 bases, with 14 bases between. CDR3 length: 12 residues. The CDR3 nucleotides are TGTGCCAGCAGACCGGACTCCTCAAAGCAGTTCTTC. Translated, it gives CASRPDSSKQFF.

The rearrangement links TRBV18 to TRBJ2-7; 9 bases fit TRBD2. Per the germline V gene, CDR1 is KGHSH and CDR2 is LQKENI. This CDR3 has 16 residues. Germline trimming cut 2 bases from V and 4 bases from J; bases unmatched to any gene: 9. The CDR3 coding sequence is TGTGCCAGCTCACCAAGGCTGCGGGAGGGCCGGTACGAGCAGTACTTC. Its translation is CASSPRLREGRYEQYF.

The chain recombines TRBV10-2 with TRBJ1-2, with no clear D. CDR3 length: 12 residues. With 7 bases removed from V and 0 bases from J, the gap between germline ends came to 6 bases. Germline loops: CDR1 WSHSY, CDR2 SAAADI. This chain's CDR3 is CASTHANYGYTF. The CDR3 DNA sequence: TGCGCCAGCACTCACGCTAACTATGGCTACACCTTC.

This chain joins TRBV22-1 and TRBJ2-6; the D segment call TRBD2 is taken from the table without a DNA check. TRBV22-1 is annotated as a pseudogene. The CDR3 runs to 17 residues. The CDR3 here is CPGRRPSEQSRANVLTF. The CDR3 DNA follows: TGTCCTGGGAGGCGACCCAGCGAACAAAGTCGGGCCAACGTCCTGACTTTC.

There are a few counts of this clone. The CDR3 spells CASSLYPGTRGSDTQYF. DNA for the CDR3: TGTGCCAGCAGCCTTTACCCGGGGACGCGAGGTTCAGATACGCAGTATTTT. The chain couples TRBV28 to TRBJ2-3; D might be TRBD1 or TRBD2, each matching 5 bases. V was shortened by 6 bases and J by 4 bases, with 23 bases between the two germline ends. This CDR3 contains 17 residues. Germline assignment: CDR1 MDHEN and CDR2 SYDVKM. The complete variable domain, with remaining parts taken from reference TRBV28 and TRBJ2-3, reads DVKVTQSSRYLVKRTGEKVFLECVQDMDHENMFWYRQDPGLGLRLIYFSYDVKMKEKGDIPEGYSVSREKKERFSLILESASTNQTSMYLCASSLYPGTRGSDTQYFGPGTRLTVL.

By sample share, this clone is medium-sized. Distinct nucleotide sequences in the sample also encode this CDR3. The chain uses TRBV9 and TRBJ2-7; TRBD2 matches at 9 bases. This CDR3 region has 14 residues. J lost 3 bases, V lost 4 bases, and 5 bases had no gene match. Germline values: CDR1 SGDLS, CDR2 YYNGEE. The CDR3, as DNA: TGTGCCAGCAGCCCCGGGACTAGCAGCTACGAGCAGTACTTC. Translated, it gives CASSPGTSSYEQYF.

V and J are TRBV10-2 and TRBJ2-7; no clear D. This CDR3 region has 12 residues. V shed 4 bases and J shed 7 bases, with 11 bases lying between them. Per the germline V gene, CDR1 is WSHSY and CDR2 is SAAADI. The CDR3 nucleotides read TGCGCCAGCAGTGGAGAAGGGTGGGAGCAGTACTTC. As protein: CASSGEGWEQYF.

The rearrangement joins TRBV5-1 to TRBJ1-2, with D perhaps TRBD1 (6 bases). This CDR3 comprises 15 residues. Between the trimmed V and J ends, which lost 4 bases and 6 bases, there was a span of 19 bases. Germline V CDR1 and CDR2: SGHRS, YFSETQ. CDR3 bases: TGCGCCAGCAGCCCGGAGGGTACAGGGACCGATGGCTACACCTTC. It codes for CASSPEGTGTDGYTF.

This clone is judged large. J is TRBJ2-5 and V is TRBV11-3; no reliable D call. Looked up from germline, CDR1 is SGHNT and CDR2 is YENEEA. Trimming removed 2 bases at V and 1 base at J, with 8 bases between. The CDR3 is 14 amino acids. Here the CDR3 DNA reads TGTGCCAGCAGCTTAACGGTTTTCCAAGAGACCCAGTACTTC. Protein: CASSLTVFQETQYF.

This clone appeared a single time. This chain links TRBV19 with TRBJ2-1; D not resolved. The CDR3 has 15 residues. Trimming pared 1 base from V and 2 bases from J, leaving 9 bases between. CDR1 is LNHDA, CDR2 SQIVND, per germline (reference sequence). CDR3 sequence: CASSIGAVPYNEQFF. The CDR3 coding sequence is TGTGCCAGTAGTATAGGTGCGGTTCCCTACAATGAGCAGTTCTTC.